This T cell receptor beta chain is from a study of T cells in localized non-small cell lung cancer (dated by TCRdb to about 2020). Some background on the complete study: Comparing tumors with uninvolved tumor-adjacent lungs, the study looked at the T cell repertoires of fewer than 250 patients with early-stage NSCLC. Of the NSCLC patients, roughly 130 were male and approximately 97 were female, and the mean age was approximately 64 years. The cohort was made up of roughly 250 treatment-naive NSCLC patients whose localized lung tumors had been resected. Study-wide conclusions, independent of this receptor: Because of the exploratory design, TCR variables were selected using unadjusted p-values without false-discovery rate correction. Higher blood T cell density associated with longer overall survival, while higher adjacent-lung clonality associated with shorter survival. Uninvolved tumor-adjacent lung showed the highest T cell clonality, higher than tumor, which suggests more focused antigenic responses in the uninvolved tumor-adjacent lung. Of the top 100 tumor clones, a median of 57 were detected in paired uninvolved adjacent lung; approximately 30 were also among that lung's top 100. Multi-region tumor sequencing was not performed, so intratumor heterogeneity could not be excluded.

Between the V and J ends, shortened by 4 bases and 7 bases respectively, the junction contains 11 bases. The germline V gene encodes CDR1 MNHNY and CDR2 SVGAGI (reference sequence). The cysteine opens and the valine closes a CDR3 of 12 amino acids. Of the read, only the CDR3 DNA is kept; its 36 bases are in frame from base 1. At diagnosis, peripheral blood, uninvolved tumor-adjacent lung and tumor were collected and were preserved as a mix of fresh-frozen and FFPE material. Blood samples were analyzed as peripheral blood mononuclear cells for TCR repertoire profiling. As concerns this clone: No cognate antigen has been identified for it. Per-nucleotide qualities are absent, and no much larger clonotype sits a single base away.

The immunoSEQ Assay was used to sequence TCR beta CDR3 regions from DNA. The original methods were these. T cell density was computed as TCR beta template counts normalized to usable DNA estimated by amplifying housekeeping genes. The preseqR package was used to estimate richness by extrapolating to 400,000 templates for PBMC samples and to 120,000 templates for tissue samples. Clonality was taken to be one minus Pielou's evenness. To identify tissue-enriched TCRs, differential abundance testing was run on productive amino-acid clonotypes with a minimum total count of 5 and an alpha of 0.1. The Jaccard Index and the Morisita Overlap Index were used to quantify repertoire overlap between compartments. GLIPH grouped TCR beta CDR3s together with public tetramer-defined viral CDR3s, and a viral motif had to include at least three viral sequences and show V-gene enrichment. TCRdb provides this immuneACCESS table in a form limited to in-frame rearrangements. Some clones are lacking; in checked studies, under half of them reflect an unresolved V gene, and why the rest are absent is not known. V, J and clone size were drawn from that table, and D and trimming were deduced from the DNA. Here the sample has roughly 72,000 clones; around 85% occur a single time. The ten largest clones add up to 20% to 25% of the sample.

The V gene is TRBV6-6 and the J gene is TRBJ2-7, with the D gene uncertain. The source was peripheral blood, collected before any cancer treatment. The clonotype was recovered from a male donor at least 60 years old with stage III squamous cell lung carcinoma. CDR3 sequence: CASSSTLGEQYV. The base sequence is TGTGCCAGCAGTTCAACGTTGGGAGAGCAGTACGTC.